The present entry profiles one T cell receptor (beta chain) with its context. Authors' processing steps: Reference gene primer amplification gave estimated nucleated cell counts. Sequencing used immunoSEQ multiplex PCR; TCRdb keeps in-frame clones, though not all of them. D and trimming were read from the DNA, whereas the V and J calls and clone size are those reported in that table. Of roughly 100,000 clones detected, approximately 82% appear once; the ten largest clones hold 10%. This sample was taken from a study of blood T cell repertoires in COVID-19. Germline V gives CDR1 SGHVS, CDR2 FQNEAQ. V lost 1 base and J lost 3; bases outside the gene matches: 5. CDR3 length: 17 amino acids.

The chain is built from TRBV7-8 and TRBJ2-7, with 14 bases that match TRBD2. This receptor was taken from a man between 65 and 85 years old with acute or convalescent COVID-19. Sequencing was done on a sample of peripheral blood. CDR3: CASSLGGLAGGNYEQYF. The CDR3 DNA reads TGTGCCAGCAGCTTAGGAGGACTAGCGGGGGGTAACTACGAGCAGTACTTC.